Listed below are T cell receptor beta chains from one sample, sequenced in a study of T cell responses to AZD1222 COVID-19 vaccine. The table came from immunoSEQ multiplex PCR; TCRdb's copy has only in-frame clones and leaves some out. The table lists 80,000 or so clones, roughly nine tenths of them singletons, with over 1.2% in the top ten. Sample: peripheral blood, taken on day 0 of AZD1222 vaccination. These receptors were obtained from an adult in good health. The CDR3 runs from the conserved cysteine through the conserved F or W. A D gene is named only where the DNA matches it firmly. Rows give clone size only sometimes, using once, few, many, or a class for an expanded clone.

TRBD2	few	TRBJ2-1	TRBV7-8	TGTGCCAGCTGGGAGACTAGCGGGAGGGCCGGTTTTGGAAATGAGCAGTTCTTC	CASWETSGRAGFGNEQFF
TRBD2	NA	TRBJ2-1	TRBV19	TGTGCCAGTAGTAAACTAGCGGGAGTTGACTACAATGAGCAGTTCTTC	CASSKLAGVDYNEQFF
NA	NA	TRBJ2-7	TRBV7-2	TGTGCCAGCAGCTCCAGCGATTTTTTGTGGCAGTACTTC	CASSSSDFLWQYF
NA	few	TRBJ1-1	TRBV6-5	TGTGCCAGCAATCCTAGGGCCGGGGTCACTGAAGCTTTCTTT	CASNPRAGVTEAFF
NA	NA	TRBJ1-5	TRBV2	TGTGCCAGCAGTGAACTAGTGACAGATCAGCCCCAGCATTTT	CASSELVTDQPQHF
NA	NA	TRBJ1-4	TRBV7-9	TGTGCCAGCAGCTTAGTACGACTCGGCAGGGTCACTAATGAAAAACTGTTTTTT	CASSLVRLGRVTNEKLFF
TRBD2	once	TRBJ2-5	TRBV4-1	TGCGCCAGCAGTCCGGGAGGGCTACGGGAGACCCAGTACTTC	CASSPGGLRETQYF
NA	NA	TRBJ1-5	TRBV6-5	TGTGCCAGCAGTCAGGGGACAAGTAGCAATCAGCCCCAGCATTTT	CASSQGTSSNQPQHF
NA	NA	TRBJ2-5	TRBV5-6	TGTGCCAGCAGCTTGGTAGGTACAGGACTTCAAGAGACCCAGTACTTC	CASSLVGTGLQETQYF
TRBD1	NA	TRBJ1-1	TRBV3-1/TRBV3-2	TGTGCCAGCAGCCAAGGGGGACAGCGGTCTGAAGCTTTCTTT	CASSQGGQRSEAFF
NA	NA	TRBJ1-1	TRBV11-1	TGTGCCAGCAGCTTAGAAGAAACTTGGAACACTGAAGCTTTCTTT	CASSLEETWNTEAFF
TRBD2	NA	TRBJ2-1	TRBV7-2	TGTGCCAGCAGCGCCGAGGGCGGGAGGAGCAACAATGAGCAGTTCTTC	CASSAEGGRSNNEQFF
TRBD2	NA	TRBJ2-1	TRBV5-1	TGCGCCAGCAGTGGGGAGCGACTAGCGGGGGACAATGAGCAGTTCTTC	CASSGERLAGDNEQFF
NA	NA	TRBJ1-1	TRBV29-1	TGCAGCGTTGTTGGGGATTTGGACGGCCTGAACACTGAAGCTTTCTTT	CSVVGDLDGLNTEAFF
TRBD2	NA	TRBJ2-5	TRBV6-5	TGTGCCAGCAGTTACGCAAGGACTAGCCCGGAGACCCAGTACTTC	CASSYARTSPETQYF